The 28 T cell receptor beta chains below all came from one sample that was sequenced in a study of post-analysis software for immune sequencing data (dated by TCRdb to about 2015). Libraries were constructed by PCR. TCRdb names Illumina HiSeq 2500 as the instrument used. To reduce PCR and sequencing biases, unique molecular identifiers were built into the TCR beta cDNA libraries. TCRdb reprocessing: public reads trimmed at Q25 with fastp, clones called with MiXCR, in-frame beta chains kept. Rows are unified per CDR3 protein, each entry keeping the most common DNA and genes. In this sample the table shows hundreds of thousands of distinct CDR3 sequences, under 55% of which occur a single time. The ten most abundant clones make up 12% of the sample. No antigens are known for them. On the study overall, not on this receptor specifically: Significantly higher frequencies in patients than in controls were found for several TRBV segments, including TRBV5-6, TRBV5-1 and TRBV20-1.

Sample: blood. These receptors were taken from a girl between 5 and 17 years old with multiple sclerosis.

This clonotype was counted a few times. The gene calls are TRBV19 and TRBJ2-4; D is undetermined. Gene TRBJ2-7 matches the end of the DNA better, so the J call may be wrong. Per the germline V gene, CDR1 is LNHDA and CDR2 is SQIVND (reference sequence). This CDR3 has 12 residues. CDR3 sequence: CATHGIGSEQYF. The DNA for the CDR3 is TGTGCCACCCATGGGATAGGAAGCGAGCAGTACTTC.

The V call is TRBV28, the J call TRBJ2-5, with 11 bases aligning to TRBD2. Near its end, the DNA agrees better with TRBJ2-7, so the J call may be wrong. Germline loops: CDR1 MDHEN, CDR2 SYDVKM. The CDR3 loop spans 13 amino acids. CDR3 sequence reads: CATLLAGAYEQYF. The CDR3 nucleotides read TGTGCCACCTTACTAGCGGGAGCCTACGAGCAGTACTTC.

This clonotype appeared a few times. The chain has TRBV4-1 and TRBJ2-3, with a possible D match to TRBD1 (5 bases). This CDR3 is 17 amino acids long. The V and J ends lost 0 bases and 2 bases respectively, with 15 bases between them. Germline values: CDR1 MGHRA, CDR2 YSYEKL. Here the CDR3 reads CASSQDQGYSFTDTQYF. The CDR3 DNA follows: TGCGCCAGCAGCCAAGATCAGGGCTACTCCTTCACAGATACGCAGTATTTT.

The V gene is TRBV29-1, the J gene TRBJ2-7; D is unresolved. Germline V gives CDR1 SQVTM, CDR2 ANQGSEA. V was cut by 4 bases and J by 2 bases, with 9 bases left in between. The CDR3 length is 12 residues. The CDR3 DNA is TGCAGCGTTGTTTCCCTTGCCTACGAGCAGTACTTC. Translating it yields CSVVSLAYEQYF.

This clonotype was seen more than once but under ten times. The chain carries TRBV29-1 and TRBJ2-1; D perhaps matches TRBD2 (6 bases). The CDR3 sequence is 17 residues long. CDR1 SQVTM and CDR2 ANQGSEA come from the germline V gene. With 7 bases removed from V and 0 bases from J, the gap between germline ends came to 22 bases. The CDR3 DNA reads TGCAGCGCCGAGCCCCTAGCGAGGACCAGCTCCTACAATGAGCAGTTCTTC. Residues: CSAEPLARTSSYNEQFF.

This clonotype has only a few counts. The chain couples TRBV5-1 to TRBJ1-2, with 12 positions matching TRBD1. The ends lost 9 bases at V and 7 bases at J; junction bases unmatched: 7. Germline loops: CDR1 SGHRS, CDR2 YFSETQ. This CDR3 region has 13 residues. The CDR3 sequence: CATSPGQGAGYTF. For the CDR3, the DNA is TGCGCCACCTCGCCGGGACAGGGGGCTGGCTACACCTTC.

The sample holds many counts of this clonotype. The rearrangement links TRBV29-1 to TRBJ1-2, with 9 nucleotides matching TRBD1. The CDR3 length is 12 residues. CDR1 and CDR2 from the germline V gene are SQVTM and ANQGSEA. With V trimmed by 3 bases and J by 4 bases, 0 bases remained unmatched. The CDR3 nucleotides read TGCAGCGTTGAGGGACAGGGCTATGGCTACACCTTC. Translation gives CSVEGQGYGYTF.

This clonotype was observed a handful of times. This chain uses TRBV18 with TRBJ2-3; unclear D gene. Looked up from germline, CDR1 is KGHSH and CDR2 is LQKENI. The V end was cut by 2 bases, the J end by 4 bases, with 16 bases between. The CDR3 contains 16 residues. For the CDR3, the DNA is TGTGCCAGCTCACCATCCGCTAGGGCCATGGCAGATACGCAGTATTTT. Translating it yields CASSPSARAMADTQYF.

The CDR3 DNA reads as TGTGCCAGCAGCCACGACGTGCTTTACAATGAGCAGTTCTTC. Protein sequence: CASSHDVLYNEQFF. V and J are TRBV11-2 and TRBJ2-1; no definite D call. Germline values: CDR1 SGHAT, CDR2 FQNNGV. The CDR3 has 14 residues. V lost 5 bases and J 4 bases, leaving 12 bases between the germline ends.

This clonotype came up a few times. V and J are TRBV28 and TRBJ1-2; D gene ambiguous. CDR3 length equals 14 residues. CDR1 is MDHEN and CDR2 is SYDVKM in the germline V gene. V shed 5 bases and J shed 0 bases, with 10 bases lying between them. CDR3 nucleotides: TGTGCCAGCAGTCCCTCGAAAGCTAACTATGGCTACACCTTC. Translation: CASSPSKANYGYTF.

This clonotype was recorded many times. J is TRBJ2-6 and V is TRBV15; weak D call: TRBD1 (5 bases). The ends were cut back, 0 bases at V and 0 bases at J, with 12 bases in the middle. The CDR3 has 18 residues. The germline CDR1 and CDR2 sequences are LNHNV and YYDKDF (reference sequence). The CDR3 sequence is CATSRESDGHSGANVLTF. DNA for the CDR3: TGTGCCACCAGCAGAGAATCCGACGGACACTCTGGGGCCAACGTCCTGACTTTC.

The rearrangement joins TRBV7-2 to TRBJ1-1; D unresolved. The CDR3 is 15 amino acids. The germline V and J ends were trimmed by 3 bases and 5 bases, with 16 bases remaining between them. The germline V gene encodes CDR1 SGHTA and CDR2 FQGNSA. The chain's CDR3 is CASSFAGGGRTEAFF. DNA of the CDR3: TGTGCCAGCAGCTTTGCGGGCGGAGGGAGAACTGAAGCTTTCTTT.

The sample holds a few counts of this clonotype. The rearrangement joins TRBV5-4 to TRBJ2-3; D may be TRBD2 (6 bases). Germline CDR1 SGHNT, CDR2 YYREEE (reference sequence). The CDR3 covers 14 residues. The V and J ends lost 4 bases and 5 bases respectively, with 14 bases between them. The CDR3 is CASSPPGLRDTQYF. For the CDR3, the DNA is TGTGCCAGCAGCCCTCCGGGACTCCGAGATACGCAGTATTTT.

This clonotype has a handful of counts. The V gene is TRBV9, the J gene TRBJ1-6, with D uncertain. The CDR3 contains 14 residues. V was clipped by 4 bases and J by 8 bases, with 13 bases between them. Germline V lookup: CDR1 SGDLS, CDR2 YYNGEE. This CDR3 reads CASSPRNSDSPLHF. The CDR3, as DNA: TGTGCCAGCAGCCCCCGGAACAGCGATTCACCCCTCCACTTT. Together with reference TRBV9 and TRBJ1-6, the CDR3 gives the full variable domain: DSGVTQTPKHLITATGQRVTLRCSPRSGDLSVYWYQQSLDQGLQFLIQYYNGEERAKGNILERFSAQQFPDLHSELNLSSLELGDSALYFCASSPRNSDSPLHFGNGTRLTVT.

The J gene is TRBJ2-7, the V gene TRBV6-1, with 14 bases aligning to TRBD2. The V gene end was trimmed by 7 bases and the J gene end by 3 bases; junction bases not matched to a gene: 5. Germline V gives CDR1 MNHNS, CDR2 SASEGT. The CDR3 is 15 residues long. The CDR3 here is CASMVGLAGDYEQYF. The DNA for the CDR3 is TGTGCCAGCATGGTGGGACTAGCGGGAGACTACGAGCAGTACTTC.

This chain connects TRBV9 to TRBJ2-1; 9 nucleotides agree with TRBD2. Germline CDR1 reads SGDLS; CDR2 reads YYNGEE. V lost 1 base and J lost 0; bases outside the gene matches: 5. The CDR3 extends over 17 amino acids. The CDR3 sequence is CASSVRAGGGSYNEQFF. The CDR3 nucleotides read TGTGCCAGCAGCGTACGAGCGGGAGGCGGCTCCTACAATGAGCAGTTCTTC.

This clonotype was observed a single time. This chain connects TRBV7-9 to TRBJ2-7, with D unclear. Germline V gene data show CDR1 as SEHNR and CDR2 as FQNEAQ (reference sequence). The CDR3 runs to 13 residues. The V gene lost 5 bases and the J gene lost 3 bases, with 11 bases spanning the gap. CDR3 DNA: TGTGCCAGCAGCGCGCGGACCATCTACGAGCAGTACTTC. Amino acids: CASSARTIYEQYF.

V usage is TRBV12-3 or TRBV12-4 and J usage is TRBJ2-1, with D maybe TRBD1 (6 bases). The length of the CDR3 is 14 residues. With 7 bases removed from V and 6 bases from J, the gap between germline ends came to 16 bases. For the CDR3, the DNA is TGTGCCAGCACCATAAGGGGGATCGGCAATGAGCAGTTCTTC. Its translation is CASTIRGIGNEQFF.

The CDR3 bases are TGCAGTGCTAGTCATTCGGTGGAAAACATTCGGTACTTC. Encoded protein: CSASHSVENIRYF. The chain links TRBV20-1 to TRBJ2-7; D remains unclear. The germline gives CDR1 DFQATT, CDR2 SNEGSKA (reference sequence). The CDR3 covers 13 residues. V was trimmed by 3 bases and J by 12 bases, leaving 21 bases between them.

This clonotype was seen a single time. This rearrangement joins TRBV20-1 to TRBJ2-1; 10 bases agree with TRBD2. The germline CDR1 and CDR2 sequences are DFQATT and SNEGSKA (reference sequence). J was trimmed by 6 bases and V by 3 bases; bases with no gene match: 2. CDR3 length: 13 residues. CDR3 in DNA: TGCAGTGCTAGTCTAGCGGGAGCCAATGAGCAGTTCTTC. Protein sequence: CSASLAGANEQFF.

The chain recombines TRBV29-1 with TRBJ2-1; D call uncertain. The CDR3 has 13 amino acids. CDR1 is SQVTM and CDR2 is ANQGSEA in the germline V gene. Trimming left V 4 bases short and J 3 bases short, with 10 bases between. CDR3 amino acids: CSVGAVVYNEQFF. The CDR3 nucleotides read TGCAGCGTTGGGGCGGTCGTCTACAATGAGCAGTTCTTC.

The V gene is TRBV7-9, the J gene TRBJ2-1, with 10 bases identical to TRBD1. This CDR3 comprises 13 residues. Germline V CDR1 and CDR2: SEHNR, FQNEAQ (reference sequence). V was clipped by 6 bases and J by 9 bases; unmatched bases: 5. In DNA form, the CDR3 reads TGTGCCAGCAGACCCCGGACAGGGGGTGAGCAGTTCTTC. Its translation: CASRPRTGGEQFF.

In this sample, this clonotype turned up a few times. V gene TRBV5-1 combines with J gene TRBJ2-5, with 9 bases fitting TRBD1. The J call may be incorrect, as the DNA end agrees better with TRBJ2-7. The CDR3 runs 15 residues. The germline CDR1 and CDR2 sequences are SGHRS and YFSETQ. The CDR3 nucleotides read TGCGCCAGCAGCTCGAACCCCGGGACAGGGAGCGAGCAGTACTTC. Amino acids: CASSSNPGTGSEQYF.

The chain recombines TRBV7-9 with TRBJ1-3, with TRBD1 identical over 7 bases. Germline lookup yields CDR1 SEHNR and CDR2 FQNEAQ (reference sequence). V was clipped by 3 bases and J by 3 bases; unmatched bases: 8. CDR3 length: 16 residues. CDR3 in amino acids: CASSLPKGASGNTIYF. The CDR3 region has the DNA TGTGCCAGCAGCTTGCCTAAGGGGGCGAGTGGAAACACCATATATTTT.

The rearrangement joins TRBV7-3 to TRBJ2-4; 9 bases fit TRBD2. The V gene's germline CDR1 is SGHTA and CDR2 FQGTGA. The CDR3 extends over 15 amino acids. Trimming cost V 4 bases and J 6 bases; bases outside gene matches: 7. DNA for the CDR3: TGTGCCAGCAGCTCCGGGGGCGGGAGGGCAAACATTCAGTACTTC. Residues: CASSSGGGRANIQYF.

This chain connects TRBV7-2 to TRBJ1-5, with unresolved D. CDR1 and CDR2 (germline): SGHTA, FQGNSA. The CDR3 is 12 amino acids. Trimming stripped 7 bases from V and 7 bases from J, with 11 bases between. The CDR3 nucleotides are TGTGCCAGCACGTTACCGGGGCAGCCCCAGCATTTT. Amino acid sequence: CASTLPGQPQHF.

J is TRBJ2-2 and V is TRBV6-5, with D possibly TRBD1 on 6 matching bases. The CDR3 length is 14 residues. Per the germline V gene, CDR1 is MNHEY and CDR2 is SVGAGI. V was pared by 5 bases and J by 10 bases, with 17 bases between. As DNA, the CDR3 is TGTGCCAGCAGTATTACGGTTACAGGGCAGGAGCTGTTTTTT. Its translation is CASSITVTGQELFF.

A note on this clonotype: A junction boundary mismatches the germline segment, possibly from a read error. The chain recombines TRBV12-3 or TRBV12-4 with TRBJ1-5; possible D gene TRBD1, 5 bases. The length of the CDR3 is 14 residues. CDR3 bases: TGTGTCAGCAGACCCGGGACGGTGAATCAGCCCCAGCATTTT. Translating gives CVSRPGTVNQPQHF.